This T cell receptor (beta chain) was sequenced for a study of cytomegalovirus exposure and HLA in healthy donors. On this clone: Its cognate antigen is unknown.

Though nominally healthy at sampling, donors likely had unrecorded immune exposures. Overall study findings and caveats: Later analysis demonstrated an association between a missense DCLRE1C variant and TCR beta V- and J-gene trimming. The listing of 150 or so TCR beta chains classed them as cytomegalovirus-associated. In vitro data verified three CMV-associated chains as specific for CMV antigens.

V dropped 3 bases and J dropped 2; count of bases not matched to a gene: 19. The CDR3 covers 21 residues. Germline V lookup: CDR1 SNHLY, CDR2 FYNNEI. A multiplex PCR was run with 60 Vbeta primers and 13 Jbeta primers. The repertoire was sequenced with immunoSEQ multiplex PCR; TCRdb's copy has only in-frame clones and lacks some. This sample has more than 150,000 clones, with over 70% found just once. The chain links TRBV2 to TRBJ1-5; the match to TRBD1 covers 10 bases. The clonotype was recovered from a woman between 45 and 60 years old in good health and CMV-seropositive. The sample taken for sequencing was PBMCs. The CDR3, as DNA: TGTGCCAGCAGTGACATCGGCGCCTCCGGGACAGGGGAACAGGGCAATCAGCCCCAGCATTTT. As protein: CASSDIGASGTGEQGNQPQHF.